Given below is one T cell receptor beta chain in context. These data originate in a study of blood T cell repertoires in COVID-19. As for the study in general: Sources were T cells, B-cell-depleted T cells, or PBMCs; the material itself was cDNA or gDNA.

Trimming at V came to 5 bases and at J to 4 bases, leaving 16 bases not matched to a gene. Germline V gives CDR1 SSHAT, CDR2 FNYEAQ (reference sequence). This CDR3 has 17 amino acids. In the source study's methods: Reference gene primer amplification gave nucleated cell count estimates. Using immunoSEQ multiplex PCR, the repertoire was profiled, and TCRdb retains in-frame clones only, with some absent. The D gene and trimming were derived from the DNA, and the V and J assignments and clone size from that table. The data show roughly 200,000 clones, with 80% seen just once and 6% to 8.5% held by the top ten.

Sequenced sample: peripheral blood. The source is a man aged 60 to 75 with acute or convalescent COVID-19. This chain joins TRBV7-7 and TRBJ2-5; 7 nucleotides match TRBD2. For the CDR3, the DNA is TGTGCCAGCAGCCCCCAGCGGGGCGGGACCCACGGAGAGACCCAGTACTTC. It codes for CASSPQRGGTHGETQYF. Together with reference TRBV7-7 and TRBJ2-5, the CDR3 gives the full variable domain: GAGVSQSPRYKVTKRGQDVTLRCDPISSHATLYWYQQALGQGPEFLTYFNYEAQPDKSGLPSDRFSAERPEGSISTLTIQRTEQRDSAMYRCASSPQRGGTHGETQYFGPGTRLLVL.